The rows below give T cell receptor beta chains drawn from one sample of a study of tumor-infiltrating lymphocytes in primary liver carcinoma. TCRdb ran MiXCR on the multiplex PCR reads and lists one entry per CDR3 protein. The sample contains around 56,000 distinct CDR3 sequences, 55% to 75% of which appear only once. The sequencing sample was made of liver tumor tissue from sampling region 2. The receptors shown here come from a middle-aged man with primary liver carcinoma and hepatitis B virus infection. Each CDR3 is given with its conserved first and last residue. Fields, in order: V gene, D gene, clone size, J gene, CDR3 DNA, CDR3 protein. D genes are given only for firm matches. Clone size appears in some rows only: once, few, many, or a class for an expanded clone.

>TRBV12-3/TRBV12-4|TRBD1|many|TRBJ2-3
TGTGCCAGCAGTTATCGCCGGGACAGTTTAGTTACAGATACGCAGTATTTT
CASSYRRDSLVTDTQYF
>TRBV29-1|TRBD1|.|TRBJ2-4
TGCAACGTTGGACAGGGAAACATTCAGTACTTC
CNVGQGNIQYF
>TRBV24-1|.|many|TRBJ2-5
TGTGCCACCAGTGATTACATGGAAGGGGGGACCCAGTACTTC
CATSDYMEGGTQYF
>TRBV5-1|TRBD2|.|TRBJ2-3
TGCGCCTGCAGCTTGGCCCGCGCCCAGCGGGGTCAACAGCCCCAGTATTTT
CACSLARAQRGQQPQYF
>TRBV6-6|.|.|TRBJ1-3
TGTGCCAGTAGTTTCAGGCACGAAATCGGAAAGACCATATATTTT
CASSFRHEIGKTIYF
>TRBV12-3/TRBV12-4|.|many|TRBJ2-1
TGTGCCAGCAGTCCCGGGATAGAGCAGTTCTTC
CASSPGIEQFF
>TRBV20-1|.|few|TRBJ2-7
TGCAGTGCTAGGGTCCCCCAAAGATGGGAGCAGTACTTC
CSARVPQRWEQYF
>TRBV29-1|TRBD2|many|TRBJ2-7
TGCAGCGCCCAGGGGCTAGCGGGAGATTACGAGCAGTACTTC
CSAQGLAGDYEQYF
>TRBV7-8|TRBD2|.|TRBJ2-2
TGTGCCAGCAGCTTCCGGACTAGCGGGGCGAACACCAGGGAACTGTTTTTT
CASSFRTSGANTRELFF
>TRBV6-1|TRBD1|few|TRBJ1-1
TGTGCCAGCAGGACGGGACAGACGAACACTGAAGCTTTCTTT
CASRTGQTNTEAFF
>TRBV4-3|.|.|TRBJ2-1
TGCGCCAGCAGCCGAGAAGACAGGAGCTCCTACAATGAGCAGTTCTTC
CASSREDRSSYNEQFF
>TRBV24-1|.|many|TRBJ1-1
TGTGCCAACGAACGGGGCAGGACTGAAGCTTTCTTT
CANERGRTEAFF
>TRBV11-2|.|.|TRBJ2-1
TGTGCCAGTAGCCCCCAGCGGGCGGGATTGGATGAGCAGTTCTTC
CASSPQRAGLDEQFF
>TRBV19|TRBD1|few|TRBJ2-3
TGTGCCAGTAGAAACAGGGGTGGATCGGATACGCAGTATTTT
CASRNRGGSDTQYF
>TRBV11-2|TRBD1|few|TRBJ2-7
TGTGCCAGCAGTCAATGGACAGGGAGAACCCACGAGCAGTACTTC
CASSQWTGRTHEQYF
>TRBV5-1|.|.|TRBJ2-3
TGCGCCAGCAGCTTGGCTGGAGGTGCAGATACGCGGTATTTT
CASSLAGGADTRYF
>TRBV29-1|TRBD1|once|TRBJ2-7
TGCAGCCTTGAAGAGGCCAGGGGGAAACACGAGCAGTACTTC
CSLEEARGKHEQYF
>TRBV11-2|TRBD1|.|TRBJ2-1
TGTGCTAGCAGCTCGGGGACAGGGCCTAAAGATGAGCAGTTCTTC
CASSSGTGPKDEQFF
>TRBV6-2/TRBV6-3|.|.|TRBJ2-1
TGTGCCAGCAGCAAAACTAAGAGGTTAGGTAATGAGCAGTTCTTC
CASSKTKRLGNEQFF
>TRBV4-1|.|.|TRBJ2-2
TGCGCCAGCAGCCAAGATGGGGGGAGATGGGGCGGGGAGCTGTTTTTT
CASSQDGGRWGGELFF
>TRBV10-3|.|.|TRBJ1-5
TGTGCCATCACTGAGTATGAGGGCGATCTGCCTCATCATTTT
CAITEYEGDLPHHF
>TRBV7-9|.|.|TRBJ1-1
TGTGCCAGCAGCTCAGGAGCGGGCTCCGAAGCTTTCTTT
CASSSGAGSEAFF
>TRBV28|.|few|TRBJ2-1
TGTGCCAGTAGTTTAAGTCCATTTTATGAGCAGTTCTTC
CASSLSPFYEQFF
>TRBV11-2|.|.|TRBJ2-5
TGTACCAGCAGCCAAACTCCTGACGGTGGGAAAGAGTCCCAGTACTTC
CTSSQTPDGGKESQYF
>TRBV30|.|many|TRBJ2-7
TGTGCCTGGAGTAGGGAGGACTCCTACGAGCAGTACTTC
CAWSREDSYEQYF
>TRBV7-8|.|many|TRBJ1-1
TGTGCCAGCAGCTTTGTCTGGGAATCGGCTGAAGCTTTCTTT
CASSFVWESAEAFF
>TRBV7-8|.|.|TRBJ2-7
TGTGCCAGCAGCTTGGGCCCAGTGGAGGAGCAGTACTTT
CASSLGPVEEQYF
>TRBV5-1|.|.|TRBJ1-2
TGCGCCAGCAGCTTGGCAGGGGAATATGACTACACCTTC
CASSLAGEYDYTF
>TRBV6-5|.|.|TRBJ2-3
TGTGCCAGCAGTTACGCGCGGCTAAGTACAGATACGCAGTATTTT
CASSYARLSTDTQYF
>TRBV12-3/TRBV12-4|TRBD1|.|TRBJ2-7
TGTGCCAGCAGTTTAGGGCAGGGGGCCATCTATGAGCAGTACTTC
CASSLGQGAIYEQYF
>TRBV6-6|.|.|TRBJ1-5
TGTGCCAGCAGCCCCTCGGTAGGTCGCAATCAGCCCCAGCATTTT
CASSPSVGRNQPQHF
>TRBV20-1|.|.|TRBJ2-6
TGCAGTCCTAGAGGGGGGCCACACAACTCTGGGGCCAACGTCCTGACTTTC
CSPRGGPHNSGANVLTF
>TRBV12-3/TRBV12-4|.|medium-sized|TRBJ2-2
TGTGCCAGCGTCCGACTAGTGGCCGGGGAGCTGTTTTTT
CASVRLVAGELFF
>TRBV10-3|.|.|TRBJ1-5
TGCGCCATCAGTGAGTATGATGGCGATCAGCCCCAGCACTTT
CAISEYDGDQPQHF
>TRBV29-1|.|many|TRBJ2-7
TGCAGCGTTGGGCCTGGACCCTGCGAGCAGTACTTC
CSVGPGPCEQYF
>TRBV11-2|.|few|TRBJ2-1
TGTGCCTGCAGCTTAGGGGGGTTGAACAATGAGCAGTTCTTC
CACSLGGLNNEQFF
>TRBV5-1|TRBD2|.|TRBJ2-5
TGCGCCAGCAGCCAAAACGTTCTAGCGGGAGAAGAGACCCAGTACTTC
CASSQNVLAGEETQYF
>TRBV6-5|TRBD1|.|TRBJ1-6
TGTGCCAGCAGTTACTCTCAGCCTTGGACAGGGGACTCACCCCCCCAATTT
CASSYSQPWTGDSPPQF
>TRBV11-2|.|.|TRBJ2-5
TGCTCCAGTAACCAAACTCCTGGAGGGGGGAAAGAGACCCAGTACTTC
CSSNQTPGGGKETQYF
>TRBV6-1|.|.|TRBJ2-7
.
CVSSVARGSYEQYF
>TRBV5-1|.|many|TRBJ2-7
TGCGCCAGCAGCTCCGCCGGGACTGGACCCTACGAGCAGTACTTC
CASSSAGTGPYEQYF
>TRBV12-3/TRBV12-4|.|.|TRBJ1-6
TGCGCCAGCAGTTTAAAGAATTCACACCTTCACTTT
CASSLKNSHLHF
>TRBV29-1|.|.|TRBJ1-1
TGCAGCATTATTGAGAACACTGAAACTTTCTTT
CSIIENTETFF
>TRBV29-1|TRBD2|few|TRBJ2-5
TGCAGCGTCTACACGACTCCGGGACTAGCGGGAGAGACCCAGTACTTC
CSVYTTPGLAGETQYF
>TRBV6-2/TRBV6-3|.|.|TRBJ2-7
TGTGCCAGCTGTTACTCGACGACAGCAGCCTACGAGCAGCACTTC
CASCYSTTAAYEQHF
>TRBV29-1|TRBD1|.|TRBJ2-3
TGCAGCGTTGAGGGACAGGGGGTGATCCACCGTTCCACAGATACACAGTATTTT
CSVEGQGVIHRSTDTQYF
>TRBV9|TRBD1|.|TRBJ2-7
TGTGCCAGCAGCCCTCGACAGGGTTGGGCCTACGAGCAGTACTTC
CASSPRQGWAYEQYF
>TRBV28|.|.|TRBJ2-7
TGTGCTAGCAGTAGGGGATGGCAGGATTCCTACGAGCAGTACTTC
CASSRGWQDSYEQYF
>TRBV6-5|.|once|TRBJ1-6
TGTGCCAGCATCAAATCCGGGGGGAGCCAACACCACTTT
CASIKSGGSQHHF
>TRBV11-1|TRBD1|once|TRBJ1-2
TGTGCCAGCAGCCGAACCGGGACAGTAATAGCTAACTATGACTACACCTTC
CASSRTGTVIANYDYTF
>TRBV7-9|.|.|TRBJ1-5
TGCGTCAGCAGCGCACATTTTGAGCCCCAGCATTTT
CVSSAHFEPQHF
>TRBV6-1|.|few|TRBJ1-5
TGTGCCAGCAGTGAAACCCGACAAGGAACAGTCAGTCGGCCCCAGCATTTT
CASSETRQGTVSRPQHF
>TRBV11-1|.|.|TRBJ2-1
TGTGCCAGCAGCATAGTGGTCCTGGATGGGCAGTTCTTC
CASSIVVLDGQFF
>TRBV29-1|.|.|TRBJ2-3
TGCAGCGTTCCCAGGGGGGGGGTGAGCGCAGATACGCAGTATTTT
CSVPRGGVSADTQYF
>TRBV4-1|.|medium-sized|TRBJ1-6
TGCGCCAGCAGCCAAGGAGGGGGTCATAATTCACCCCTCCACTTT
CASSQGGGHNSPLHF
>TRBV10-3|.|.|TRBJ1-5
TGTACCATCAGTGGGTATGAGGGCTATCAGCCCCAGCATTTT
CTISGYEGYQPQHF
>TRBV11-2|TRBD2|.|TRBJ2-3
TGTGCCAGCAGCTTCGGGACTAGGAAGGGTACGCAGTATTTT
CASSFGTRKGTQYF
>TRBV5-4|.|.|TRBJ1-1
TGTGTCAGTAGAATAGGGTTGAACACTGAAGCTTTCTTT
CVSRIGLNTEAFF
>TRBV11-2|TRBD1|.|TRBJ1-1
TGTGCCAGCAGCCCATCCAGGGGGTTGGTCACCATTGAAGCTTTCTTT
CASSPSRGLVTIEAFF
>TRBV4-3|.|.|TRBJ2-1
TGCGCCACCGGCCAAACAGGTTACAATGAGCAGTTCTTC
CATGQTGYNEQFF